Listed here are 20 T cell receptor beta chains from one sample, sequenced in a study of cytomegalovirus exposure and HLA in healthy donors. Primers included in the PCR were 60 Vbeta and 13 Jbeta primers. Sequencing was performed with immunoSEQ multiplex PCR; in TCRdb, only in-frame clones are kept and a portion is missing. The sample records 210,000 or so clones, 76% being singletons. The material sequenced was PBMCs. These receptors all stem from a man aged 18 to 30 in good health and CMV-seronegative.

J is TRBJ2-1 and V is TRBV14; 12 bases line up with TRBD1. After removal of 3 bases from V and 7 bases from J, the junction contained 4 bases not matched to a gene. The germline gives CDR1 SGHDN, CDR2 FVKESK. CDR3 length equals 15 residues. The CDR3 here is CASSQGQGARNEQFF. CDR3 in DNA: TGTGCCAGCAGCCAGGGACAGGGGGCGAGAAATGAGCAGTTCTTC.

The rearrangement links TRBV7-3 to TRBJ2-2, with D possibly TRBD2 on 5 matching bases. The CDR3 has 14 residues. Germline CDR1 is SGHTA and CDR2 is FQGTGA. V lost 2 bases and J 2 bases, leaving 6 bases between the germline ends. The CDR3 sequence: CASSLSGNTGELFF. The DNA for the CDR3 is TGTGCCAGCAGCTTATCGGGAAACACCGGGGAGCTGTTTTTT.

The chain employs TRBV5-1 and TRBJ1-2; TRBD1 agrees at 7 bases. Germline CDR1 and CDR2: SGHRS and YFSETQ. V was pared by 7 bases and J by 2 bases, with 2 bases of the junction left unmatched. The CDR3 is made up of 12 amino acids. For the CDR3, the DNA is TGCGCCAGCGGACAGGAGAACTATGGCTACACCTTC. Translation: CASGQENYGYTF.

Points on this clone: Additional DNA sequences in this sample encode the identical CDR3. The chain uses TRBV28 and TRBJ2-7; 12 nucleotides align to TRBD2. Germline V gene lookup returns CDR1 MDHEN and CDR2 SYDVKM. V trimming: 2 bases; J trimming: 6 bases; junction bases outside the gene matches: 2. The length of the CDR3 is 14 residues. CDR3 amino acids: CASSLLAGGGEQYF. Written as DNA, the CDR3 is TGTGCCAGCAGTTTACTAGCGGGAGGGGGCGAGCAGTACTTC.

The rearrangement uses TRBV29-1 and TRBJ2-2; the match to TRBD1 covers 7 bases. The junction had 8 bases not matched to a gene; V was cut back by 7 bases and J by 0 bases. The CDR3 runs 15 residues. Germline values: CDR1 SQVTM, CDR2 ANQGSEA. The CDR3 DNA follows: TGCAGCGCCTCCCCCGGGACAGCGAACACCGGGGAGCTGTTTTTT. Protein sequence: CSASPGTANTGELFF.

The V gene is TRBV27, the J gene TRBJ2-5; perhaps TRBD2 as D (5 bases). The ends were cut back, 10 bases at V and 5 bases at J, with 20 bases in the middle. CDR3 size: 14 residues. Germline CDR1 is MNHEY and CDR2 is SMNVEV (reference sequence). This CDR3 reads CATKVMGAQETQYF. DNA of the CDR3: TGTGCCACTAAAGTTATGGGAGCCCAGGAGACCCAGTACTTC.

CDR3 loop: CASSGYRGQRMNTEAFF. CDR3 sequence (DNA): TGTGCCAGCAGTGGTTACAGGGGGCAAAGGATGAACACTGAAGCTTTCTTT. This chain links TRBV2 with TRBJ1-1, with 9 positions matching TRBD1. The trim removed 4 bases at V and 0 bases at J, leaving 9 bases unmatched. There are 17 residues in the CDR3. Per the germline V gene, CDR1 is SNHLY and CDR2 is FYNNEI.

A word on this clone: In the same sample, other DNA sequences code for this CDR3. This sequence joins TRBV7-2 and TRBJ2-7, with no clear D. Germline CDR1 SGHTA, CDR2 FQGNSA. Trimming stripped 1 base from V and 4 bases from J, with 8 bases between. This CDR3 region has 13 residues. CDR3 sequence (DNA): TGTGCCAGCAGCTTAGGAGGCGGTTACGAGCAGTACTTC. The encoded protein is CASSLGGGYEQYF.

This chain uses TRBV7-2 with TRBJ2-1, with 13 bases aligning to TRBD2. Germline CDR1 is SGHTA and CDR2 is FQGNSA. The junction had 8 bases not matched to a gene; V was cut back by 5 bases and J by 13 bases. The CDR3 sequence is 14 residues long. The CDR3 protein is CASSARLAGGLQFF. CDR3 DNA: TGTGCCAGCAGCGCCCGACTAGCGGGAGGCCTTCAGTTCTTC.

This clone was seen a handful of times. V and J are TRBV2 and TRBJ1-1, with 9 bases lining up with TRBD1. The CDR3 extends over 13 amino acids. Per the germline V gene, CDR1 is SNHLY and CDR2 is FYNNEI. The trim removed 6 bases at V and 4 bases at J, leaving 3 bases unmatched. CDR3 nucleotides: TGTGCCAGCAGCAGACAGGGGGGCACTGAAGCTTTCTTT. This encodes CASSRQGGTEAFF.

The chain has TRBV15 and TRBJ2-7, with TRBD1 identical over 10 bases. V lost 5 bases, J lost 3 bases, and 1 base stayed unmatched. Germline V lookup: CDR1 LNHNV, CDR2 YYDKDF (reference sequence). CDR3 length: 13 residues. The CDR3 bases are TGTGCCACCAGCGGACAGGGGGGCTACGAGCAGTACTTC. Translating it yields CATSGQGGYEQYF.

V gene TRBV6-5 combines with J gene TRBJ2-7; 7 positions agree with TRBD1. Losses at the gene ends were 2 bases for V and 2 bases for J; bases not matched to a gene: 3. Germline values: CDR1 MNHEY, CDR2 SVGAGI. The CDR3 is made up of 14 amino acids. CDR3 DNA: TGTGCCAGCAGTTACCGACAGGGCCCCTACGAGCAGTACTTC. It codes for CASSYRQGPYEQYF.

V and J are TRBV30 and TRBJ1-3; D is uncertain. The CDR3 is made up of 15 amino acids. The V end lost 4 bases, the J end lost 4 bases, and 17 bases lay between the germline ends. Germline V lookup: CDR1 GTSNPN, CDR2 SVGIG (reference sequence). The DNA of the CDR3 is TGTGCCTGGACCCCAGAATCCCTCGTCGGAAACACCATATATTTT. This codes for CAWTPESLVGNTIYF.

The chain joins TRBV2 to TRBJ2-1, with 14 nucleotides matching TRBD2. The CDR3 is 21 residues long. Germline assignment: CDR1 SNHLY and CDR2 FYNNEI. With 6 bases clipped from V and 0 bases from J, the junction kept 16 bases outside the gene matches. The CDR3 is CASRGGLAGDYASSSYNEQFF. CDR3 DNA sequence: TGTGCCAGCAGGGGGGGACTAGCGGGAGACTATGCATCGAGCTCCTACAATGAGCAGTTCTTC.

This clone was recorded a few times. V gene TRBV30 combines with J gene TRBJ2-1, with 13 bases that match TRBD2. Germline V gives CDR1 GTSNPN, CDR2 SVGIG (reference sequence). Trimming at V came to 5 bases and at J to 5 bases, leaving 0 bases not matched to a gene. This CDR3 is 13 amino acids long. CDR3 DNA sequence: TGTGCCTGGGGGACTAGCGGGAACAATGAGCAGTTCTTC. It codes for CAWGTSGNNEQFF.

The chain has TRBV27 and TRBJ2-2; D might be TRBD1 (5 bases). CDR1 MNHEY and CDR2 SMNVEV come from the germline V gene (reference sequence). Trimming cost V 3 bases and J 7 bases, with 12 bases left between them. The CDR3 has 14 residues. The CDR3 sequence is CASSLYQGIGELFF. The CDR3 DNA sequence: TGTGCCAGCAGTTTGTACCAGGGAATCGGGGAGCTGTTTTTT.

The chain links TRBV19 to TRBJ1-4, with 8 bases aligning to TRBD1. The V segment lost 5 bases and the J segment 4 bases; nucleotides outside the gene matches: 9. The CDR3 is made up of 16 amino acids. Germline V gives CDR1 LNHDA, CDR2 SQIVND (reference sequence). In DNA form, the CDR3 reads TGTGCCAGTAGTTCAATTACTGGGACAGGTAATGAAAAACTGTTTTTT. It codes for CASSSITGTGNEKLFF.

The chain is built from TRBV10-3 and TRBJ1-2; weak D call: TRBD1 (6 bases). Germline V gives CDR1 ENHRY, CDR2 SYGVKD. The CDR3 sequence is 16 residues long. Trimming stripped 8 bases from V and 0 bases from J, with 19 bases between. CDR3 DNA: TGTGCCATCTCTCCTAGAGGGGGACAAGCTAACTATGGCTACACCTTC. As protein: CAISPRGGQANYGYTF.

V is TRBV2 and J is TRBJ2-1; D remains ambiguous. Germline CDR1 is SNHLY and CDR2 is FYNNEI. The germline V and J ends were trimmed by 0 bases and 3 bases, with 15 bases remaining between them. This CDR3 has 17 residues. The chain's CDR3 is CASSEALTGGYYNEQFF. The CDR3 coding sequence is TGTGCCAGCAGTGAAGCGCTTACCGGCGGCTACTACAATGAGCAGTTCTTC.

J is TRBJ1-5 and V is TRBV19, with D possibly TRBD1 on 6 matching bases. V was clipped by 6 bases and J by 0 bases, with 9 bases between them. From germline, CDR1 is LNHDA and CDR2 SQIVND (reference sequence). CDR3 length equals 14 residues. CDR3 region: CASRRQDSNQPQHF. In DNA form, the CDR3 reads TGTGCCAGTAGGAGACAGGATAGCAATCAGCCCCAGCATTTT.